The rows below give T cell receptor beta chains drawn from one sample of a study of blood T cell repertoires in COVID-19. Clones were read by immunoSEQ multiplex PCR, and TCRdb kept only the in-frame ones, dropping some. The sample contains 210,000 or so clones, approximately 84% of which appear only once. Material for sequencing was peripheral blood. These TCRs come from a man in his fifties with acute or convalescent COVID-19. Each CDR3 is given with its conserved first and last residue. A D gene is named only where the DNA matches it firmly. Where a row states a size, it is once, few, many or the class of an expanded clone; other rows omit it.

abundance: NA; j_gene: TRBJ2-7; d_gene: TRBD1; v_gene: TRBV19; CDR3aa: CASTPDRGRYEQYF; CDR3nt: TGTGCCAGTACCCCGGACAGGGGGCGATACGAGCAGTACTTC
abundance: NA; j_gene: TRBJ2-2; d_gene: NA; v_gene: TRBV7-2; CDR3aa: CASSLLQPFTGELFF; CDR3nt: TGTGCCAGCAGCTTATTACAGCCATTCACCGGGGAGCTGTTTTTT
abundance: NA; j_gene: TRBJ1-2; d_gene: TRBD1; v_gene: TRBV2; CDR3aa: CASGRPGQGVNGYTF; CDR3nt: TGTGCCAGCGGTAGACCGGGACAGGGGGTGAATGGCTACACCTTC
abundance: NA; j_gene: TRBJ1-2; d_gene: NA; v_gene: TRBV5-1; CDR3aa: CASSSVKGGAYGYTF; CDR3nt: TGCGCCAGCAGCTCCGTTAAAGGGGGAGCTTATGGCTACACCTTC
abundance: NA; j_gene: TRBJ2-3; d_gene: NA; v_gene: TRBV10-2; CDR3aa: CASRDTTSTDTQYF; CDR3nt: TGCGCCAGCAGGGACACTACTAGCACAGATACGCAGTATTTT
abundance: NA; j_gene: TRBJ1-2; d_gene: TRBD1; v_gene: TRBV12-3/TRBV12-4; CDR3aa: CASSYGQAGGYTF; CDR3nt: TGTGCCAGCAGTTACGGACAGGCAGGTGGCTACACCTTC
abundance: NA; j_gene: TRBJ1-6; d_gene: NA; v_gene: TRBV3-1/TRBV3-2; CDR3aa: CASSPDGRSPLHF; CDR3nt: TGTGCCAGCAGCCCGGATGGGAGATCACCCCTCCACTTT
abundance: NA; j_gene: TRBJ1-5; d_gene: TRBD1; v_gene: TRBV19; CDR3aa: CASSGQGGQPQHF; CDR3nt: TGTGCCAGTAGCGGACAGGGCGGTCAGCCCCAGCATTTT
abundance: NA; j_gene: TRBJ1-5; d_gene: TRBD1; v_gene: TRBV19; CDR3aa: CASSKTGAMSQPQHF; CDR3nt: TGTGCCAGTAGTAAAACAGGGGCCATGAGTCAGCCCCAGCATTTT
abundance: NA; j_gene: TRBJ2-7; d_gene: NA; v_gene: TRBV7-6; CDR3aa: CASSPLGQLYEQYF; CDR3nt: TGTGCCAGCAGCCCCCTCGGACAGCTCTACGAGCAGTACTTC
abundance: NA; j_gene: TRBJ1-2; d_gene: NA; v_gene: TRBV11-1; CDR3aa: CASSPSRALNYGYTF; CDR3nt: TGTGCCAGCAGTCCTTCGCGGGCCCTTAACTATGGCTACACCTTC
abundance: NA; j_gene: TRBJ2-1; d_gene: NA; v_gene: TRBV6-1; CDR3aa: CASSEGRGGAKPYNEQFF; CDR3nt: TGTGCCAGCAGTGAAGGGAGGGGGGGGGCGAAACCTTACAATGAGCAGTTCTTC
abundance: NA; j_gene: TRBJ1-3; d_gene: NA; v_gene: TRBV29-1; CDR3aa: CSGGSSGNTIYF; CDR3nt: TGCAGTGGGGGGAGCTCTGGAAACACCATATATTTT
abundance: NA; j_gene: TRBJ2-5; d_gene: NA; v_gene: TRBV5-1; CDR3aa: CASSLAEGWETQYF; CDR3nt: TGCGCCAGCAGCTTGGCGGAGGGATGGGAGACCCAGTACTTC
abundance: few; j_gene: TRBJ1-6; d_gene: TRBD1; v_gene: TRBV6-4; CDR3aa: CANLTGVGSPLHF; CDR3nt: TGTGCCAACTTAACAGGGGTTGGTTCACCCCTCCACTTT
abundance: few; j_gene: TRBJ2-7; d_gene: NA; v_gene: TRBV5-1; CDR3aa: CASSLAPGEPYEQYF; CDR3nt: TGCGCCAGCAGCTTGGCCCCAGGGGAGCCCTACGAGCAGTACTTC
abundance: once; j_gene: TRBJ2-4; d_gene: TRBD2; v_gene: TRBV27; CDR3aa: CASSLSVAGGENIQYF; CDR3nt: TGTGCCAGCAGTTTATCGGTAGCGGGGGGTGAAAACATTCAGTACTTC
abundance: NA; j_gene: TRBJ1-6; d_gene: TRBD1; v_gene: TRBV3-1/TRBV3-2; CDR3aa: CASSQGLGTVRNSPLHF; CDR3nt: TGTGCCAGCAGCCAAGGTTTGGGGACAGTACGGAATTCACCCCTCCACTTT
abundance: NA; j_gene: TRBJ2-1; d_gene: NA; v_gene: TRBV5-1; CDR3aa: CASSLYGFNEQFF; CDR3nt: TGCGCCAGCAGCTTATACGGTTTCAATGAGCAGTTCTTC
abundance: few; j_gene: TRBJ2-3; d_gene: NA; v_gene: TRBV5-6; CDR3aa: CASSVRTTSVQYF; CDR3nt: TGTGCCAGCAGCGTCCGGACTACCTCGGTCCAGTATTTT
abundance: NA; j_gene: TRBJ1-2; d_gene: NA; v_gene: TRBV11-2; CDR3aa: CASSHGGTTLGYGYTF; CDR3nt: TGTGCCAGCAGCCACGGAGGGACCACTCTTGGTTATGGCTACACCTTC
abundance: NA; j_gene: TRBJ1-1; d_gene: NA; v_gene: TRBV3-1/TRBV3-2; CDR3aa: CASSQGRGTEAFF; CDR3nt: TGTGCCAGCAGCCAAGGAAGGGGCACTGAAGCTTTCTTT
abundance: NA; j_gene: TRBJ2-2; d_gene: TRBD2; v_gene: TRBV7-7; CDR3aa: CASSLRGDYTGELFF; CDR3nt: TGTGCCAGCAGCTTGCGGGGGGACTACACCGGGGAGCTGTTTTTT
abundance: NA; j_gene: TRBJ2-7; d_gene: NA; v_gene: TRBV10-1; CDR3aa: CASSEAQLAYEQYF; CDR3nt: TGCGCCAGCAGTGAAGCACAGCTCGCCTACGAGCAGTACTTC
abundance: once; j_gene: TRBJ1-1; d_gene: NA; v_gene: TRBV27; CDR3aa: CASSLRGGRTEAFF; CDR3nt: TGTGCCAGCAGTCTTCGCGGAGGAAGGACTGAAGCTTTCTTT
abundance: NA; j_gene: TRBJ2-5; d_gene: NA; v_gene: TRBV6-6; CDR3aa: CASSYIRETQYF; CDR3nt: TGTGCCAGCAGTTACATCCGGGAGACCCAGTACTTC
abundance: NA; j_gene: TRBJ2-7; d_gene: NA; v_gene: TRBV10-2; CDR3aa: CASKGSSGAYEQYF; CDR3nt: TGCGCCAGCAAGGGAAGTAGCGGAGCCTACGAGCAGTACTTC
abundance: NA; j_gene: TRBJ2-7; d_gene: NA; v_gene: TRBV2; CDR3aa: CASSPSYTTNEQYF; CDR3nt: TGTGCCAGCAGCCCATCCTACACGACTAACGAGCAGTACTTC
abundance: NA; j_gene: TRBJ2-1; d_gene: TRBD1; v_gene: TRBV5-1; CDR3aa: CASSIQGETYNEQFF; CDR3nt: TGCGCCAGCAGCATCCAGGGGGAGACTTACAATGAGCAGTTCTTC
abundance: NA; j_gene: TRBJ2-1; d_gene: TRBD2; v_gene: TRBV14; CDR3aa: CASSPGLADIKSYNEQFF; CDR3nt: TGTGCCAGCAGCCCGGGACTAGCGGATATAAAATCCTACAATGAGCAGTTCTTC
abundance: NA; j_gene: TRBJ1-2; d_gene: NA; v_gene: TRBV6-2/TRBV6-3; CDR3aa: CASTPGGLNYGYTF; CDR3nt: TGTGCCAGCACCCCCGGGGGACTTAACTATGGCTACACCTTC
abundance: NA; j_gene: TRBJ1-4; d_gene: NA; v_gene: TRBV5-4; CDR3aa: CASSLGGESVGKLFF; CDR3nt: TGTGCCAGCAGCTTGGGGGGGGAGAGCGTCGGAAAACTGTTTTTT
abundance: NA; j_gene: TRBJ1-1; d_gene: NA; v_gene: TRBV11-3; CDR3aa: CASSWGGAEAFF; CDR3nt: TGTGCCAGCAGCTGGGGGGGAGCTGAAGCTTTCTTT
abundance: NA; j_gene: TRBJ1-1; d_gene: TRBD1; v_gene: TRBV18; CDR3aa: CASSPLDRVNTEAFF; CDR3nt: TGTGCCAGCTCACCATTAGACAGGGTGAACACTGAAGCTTTCTTT
abundance: NA; j_gene: TRBJ1-2; d_gene: TRBD1; v_gene: TRBV18; CDR3aa: CASSSRTGEGDGYTF; CDR3nt: TGTGCCAGCTCATCCCGGACAGGGGAGGGAGATGGCTACACCTTC
abundance: NA; j_gene: TRBJ2-1; d_gene: TRBD2; v_gene: TRBV12-3/TRBV12-4; CDR3aa: CATSVSGRDEQFF; CDR3nt: TGTGCCACCTCCGTATCAGGGAGGGATGAGCAGTTCTTC
abundance: NA; j_gene: TRBJ1-6; d_gene: NA; v_gene: TRBV7-2; CDR3aa: CASSQGGGGRNSPLHF; CDR3nt: TGTGCCAGCAGCCAGGGAGGTGGGGGTCGAAACTCACCCCTCCACTTT
abundance: NA; j_gene: TRBJ2-4; d_gene: TRBD2; v_gene: TRBV7-9; CDR3aa: CASSLAGRGKNIQYF; CDR3nt: TGTGCCAGCAGCTTAGCGGGGAGGGGTAAGAACATTCAGTACTTC
abundance: NA; j_gene: TRBJ2-7; d_gene: NA; v_gene: TRBV19; CDR3aa: CASSIGSDRPYEQYF; CDR3nt: TGTGCCAGTAGTATAGGATCGGACAGACCCTACGAGCAGTACTTC
abundance: NA; j_gene: TRBJ1-1; d_gene: NA; v_gene: TRBV14; CDR3aa: CASSQGVPMNTEAFF; CDR3nt: TGTGCCAGCAGCCAAGGAGTGCCAATGAACACTGAAGCTTTCTTT
abundance: NA; j_gene: TRBJ2-3; d_gene: NA; v_gene: TRBV7-3; CDR3aa: CASSLYHSREWTQYF; CDR3nt: TGTGCCAGCAGCTTATATCATTCCAGGGAATGGACGCAGTATTTT
abundance: NA; j_gene: TRBJ2-7; d_gene: NA; v_gene: TRBV11-2; CDR3aa: CASSLAVMDTYEQYF; CDR3nt: TGTGCCAGCAGCTTGGCGGTCATGGATACCTACGAGCAGTACTTC
abundance: NA; j_gene: TRBJ1-2; d_gene: NA; v_gene: TRBV12-3/TRBV12-4; CDR3aa: CASSRRQNYGYTF; CDR3nt: TGTGCCAGCAGTCGTCGACAGAACTATGGCTACACCTTC
abundance: NA; j_gene: TRBJ2-7; d_gene: NA; v_gene: TRBV10-3; CDR3aa: CASLVGGSSYEQYF; CDR3nt: TGTGCCTCTCTCGTGGGGGGTTCTTCCTACGAGCAGTACTTC
abundance: NA; j_gene: TRBJ2-7; d_gene: NA; v_gene: TRBV6-5; CDR3aa: CASKLGPGRYEQYF; CDR3nt: TGTGCCAGCAAGCTAGGCCCAGGGAGGTACGAGCAGTACTTC